These T cell receptor beta chains were read from a single sample in a study of cytomegalovirus exposure and HLA in healthy donors. TCRdb's copy holds only in-frame clones and misses some; the assay was immunoSEQ multiplex PCR. The table has over 150,000 clones, 70% to 90% seen once. Specimen: PBMCs. These receptors originate from a man aged 25-45 years in good health and CMV-seropositive. Both conserved end residues are part of each CDR3. The order of the fields is D gene, J gene, V gene, clone size, CDR3 protein, CDR3 DNA. The D gene is left open where the match is weak. Clone sizes are given selectively: once, few, many, or a class where the clone is expanded.

>-|TRBJ2-5|TRBV5-1|once
CASSGTWETQYF
TGCGCCAGCAGCGGTACTTGGGAGACCCAGTACTTC
>TRBD2|TRBJ2-3|TRBV11-3|-
CASSPRVAGDTQYF
TGTGCCAGCAGCCCGCGGGTAGCGGGAGATACGCAGTATTTT
>TRBD2|TRBJ2-7|TRBV6-5|few
CASTLVAGGPHEQYF
TGTGCCAGCACCCTAGTAGCGGGAGGGCCCCACGAGCAGTACTTC
>-|TRBJ1-2|TRBV5-1|-
CASSLEGAYGYTF
TGCGCCAGCAGCTTAGAAGGGGCCTATGGCTACACCTTC
>-|TRBJ2-1|TRBV4-2|-
CASSQDSGSGGTYNEQFF
TGTGCCAGCAGCCAAGATTCGGGGAGCGGTGGTACCTACAATGAGCAGTTCTTC
>-|TRBJ2-2|TRBV5-1|-
CASKRGTQNTGELFF
TGCGCCAGCAAGCGTGGGACTCAGAACACCGGGGAGCTGTTTTTT
>TRBD1|TRBJ1-1|TRBV5-1|-
CASSSQGGSLNTEAFF
TGCGCCAGCAGCTCCCAAGGGGGCAGCCTGAACACTGAAGCTTTCTTT
>-|TRBJ2-1|TRBV7-9|-
CSSSRQDRGEQFF
TGTTCCAGCAGCCGACAGGATCGGGGTGAGCAGTTCTTC
>TRBD2|TRBJ2-2|TRBV19|-
CASSIRRRASTTGTSNTGELFF
TGTGCCAGTAGTATACGAAGGAGGGCCTCGACCACCGGGACTAGCAACACCGGGGAGCTGTTTTTT
>-|TRBJ2-3|TRBV5-1|-
CASSFDSGEDTQYF
TGCGCCAGCAGCTTTGATAGCGGAGAAGATACGCAGTATTTT
>-|TRBJ2-1|TRBV5-6|-
CASSLDRELSYNEQFF
TGTGCCAGCAGCTTGGACAGGGAGTTGTCCTACAATGAGCAGTTCTTC
>TRBD1|TRBJ2-3|TRBV5-4|-
CASSLTGDTDTQYF
TGTGCCAGCAGCTTGACAGGGGACACAGATACGCAGTATTTT
>-|TRBJ1-1|TRBV7-9|-
CASSLAIPGEDTEAFF
TGTGCCAGCAGCTTAGCGATCCCCGGGGAGGACACTGAAGCTTTCTTT
>-|TRBJ1-4|TRBV5-6|-
CASSLGGPTNEKLFF
TGTGCCAGCAGCTTGGGAGGCCCCACTAATGAAAAACTGTTTTTT
>-|TRBJ2-5|TRBV6-1|-
CASSAEGETQYF
TGTGCCAGCAGTGCGGAGGGAGAGACCCAGTACTTC
>-|TRBJ2-6|TRBV18|-
CASSYQGGSGANVLTF
TGTGCCAGCTCATATCAAGGCGGATCTGGGGCCAACGTCCTGACTTTC
>-|TRBJ2-7|TRBV11-2|-
CASSQLRFYEQYF
TGTGCCAGCAGCCAGCTGCGGTTCTACGAGCAGTACTTC
>-|TRBJ2-3|TRBV5-1|-
CASSLVAGTDTQYF
TGCGCCAGCAGCTTGGTCGCGGGCACAGATACGCAGTATTTT
>-|TRBJ2-3|TRBV7-2|-
CASSLGLQDTQYF
TGTGCCAGCAGCTTAGGACTCCAAGATACGCAGTATTTT
>-|TRBJ2-1|TRBV19|-
CASIGVYNEQFF
TGTGCCAGTATCGGGGTCTACAATGAGCAGTTCTTC
>-|TRBJ2-5|TRBV7-2|-
CASSLTSLETQYF
TGTGCCAGCAGCTTAACCAGTCTGGAGACCCAGTACTTC
>TRBD2|TRBJ2-1|TRBV11-3|-
CASSAYRYGTSGRALNEQFF
TGTGCCAGCAGCGCCTACCGATATGGGACTAGCGGGAGGGCCCTTAATGAGCAGTTCTTC